Below are 20 T cell receptor beta chains sequenced from a single sample in a study of T cells in Graves' hyperthyroidism and ophthalmopathy (dated by TCRdb to the late 2010s). Library creation used multiplex PCR. TCRdb shows the sequencer as Illumina HiSeq 2000. Amplification of TCR beta CDR3 regions was carried out from RNA transcripts. The TCR CDR3 was subjected to a first round of RT-PCR using the HTBI primer set and the Qiagen OneStep RT-PCR kit. TCRdb itself trimmed the public reads at Q25 with fastp, ran MiXCR and retained productive beta chains. CDR3 protein sequences are deduplicated, and each keeps its most common genes and DNA. The sample includes about 350,000 distinct CDR3 sequences, with approximately 19% observed a single time. About 4% of the sample is held by the ten biggest clonotypes. The sample taken for sequencing was blood. The receptors here all came from a woman younger than 30 with Graves' hyperthyroidism.

This clonotype was seen repeatedly, ten times or more. The J gene is TRBJ2-7, the V gene TRBV20-1, with D perhaps being TRBD1 or TRBD2 (6 bases each). The germline V and J ends were trimmed by 5 bases and 7 bases, with 21 bases remaining between them. The CDR3 sequence is 14 residues long. Germline V lookup: CDR1 DFQATT, CDR2 SNEGSKA (reference sequence). CDR3 bases: TGCAGTGCTTTAACGGGACACCCCCGGGGGGAGCAGTACTTC. Residues: CSALTGHPRGEQYF.

The table lists this clonotype with many counts. The chain carries TRBV5-1 and TRBJ1-1; TRBD1 matches at 7 bases. J was trimmed by 0 bases and V by 5 bases; bases with no gene match: 4. CDR1 SGHRS and CDR2 YFSETQ come from the germline V gene. The CDR3 contains 14 residues. The DNA of the CDR3 is TGCGCCAGCAGAGCAGGGGGTTTGAACACTGAAGCTTTCTTT. Protein: CASRAGGLNTEAFF.

This clonotype was found a few times. V usage is TRBV5-1 and J usage is TRBJ1-3; maybe TRBD1 (5 bases). Germline loops: CDR1 SGHRS, CDR2 YFSETQ. Trimming pared 3 bases from V and 2 bases from J, leaving 12 bases between. This CDR3 is built from 15 residues. The DNA for the CDR3 is TGCGCCAGCAGCTCCTTGACAGAGGCTGGAAACACCATATATTTT. Amino acids: CASSSLTEAGNTIYF.

This clonotype has a count of ten or more. The chain links TRBV2 to TRBJ1-1; 7 nucleotides agree with TRBD1. Germline V gene lookup returns CDR1 SNHLY and CDR2 FYNNEI. V lost 6 bases, J lost 4 bases, and 14 bases stayed unmatched. The CDR3 is 16 residues long. The CDR3 region has the DNA TGTGCCAGCAGGGCTTTCCGGGACAGCCTGAGCACTGAAGCTTTCTTT. This gives the protein CASRAFRDSLSTEAFF.

This clonotype was recorded a few times. The gene calls are TRBV24-1 and TRBJ2-1; D may be TRBD1 (5 bases). The CDR3 is made up of 17 amino acids. V lost 3 bases to trimming and J lost 1 base, with 15 bases between them. Germline CDR1 KGHDR, CDR2 SFDVKD. The CDR3 DNA follows: TGTGCCACCAGTGATGCCAGGGCGGCGCAATCCTACAATGAGCAGTTCTTC. Protein product: CATSDARAAQSYNEQFF.

CDR3 nucleotide sequence: TGTGCCAGCAGAGTGCGGGGAAGCTCCTATAATTCACCCCTCCACTTT. This encodes CASRVRGSSYNSPLHF. This chain connects TRBV13 to TRBJ1-6; D is unresolved. V was trimmed by 6 bases and J by 0 bases, leaving 12 bases between them. The germline CDR1 and CDR2 sequences are PRHDT and FYEKMQ (reference sequence). The CDR3 consists of 16 residues.

The rearrangement links TRBV12-3 or TRBV12-4 to TRBJ1-2; D not resolved. V was trimmed by 5 bases and J by 4 bases, leaving 11 bases between them. CDR3 size: 13 residues. The CDR3 protein is CASSGSGGYGYTF. As DNA, the CDR3 is TGTGCCAGCAGTGGATCCGGAGGCTATGGCTACACCTTC.

With regard to this clonotype: This could be a read error, since a much larger clone is one nucleotide away. The CDR3 does not end in the conserved phenylalanine or tryptophan, so this is likely a read error. This chain uses TRBV19 with TRBJ2-7; D is uncertain. The CDR3 totals 13 residues. In germline, CDR1 is LNHDA, CDR2 SQIVND (reference sequence). Trimming cost V 4 bases and J 3 bases, with 10 bases left between them. The CDR3, as DNA: TGTGCCAGTAGTAGATCGGAACACTACGAGCAGTACTCC. It codes for CASSRSEHYEQYS.

This clonotype was observed at least ten times. This chain connects TRBV20-1 to TRBJ1-1; 8 positions match TRBD1. V was clipped by 6 bases and J by 6 bases; unmatched bases: 15. This CDR3 contains 15 residues. Germline V gene lookup returns CDR1 DFQATT and CDR2 SNEGSKA (reference sequence). DNA of the CDR3: TGCAGTGCCAGGGCCCCAAACAGGGGGGGGGCTGAAGCTTTCTTT. This encodes CSARAPNRGGAEAFF.

This clonotype was seen ten or more times. The chain links TRBV20-1 to TRBJ2-7, with 8 bases that match TRBD1. The CDR3 sequence is 14 residues long. J lost 4 bases, V lost 3 bases, and 8 bases had no gene match. Germline CDR1 is DFQATT and CDR2 is SNEGSKA (reference sequence). The CDR3: CSARFQGAWYEQYF. The DNA for the CDR3 is TGCAGTGCTAGGTTCCAGGGGGCGTGGTACGAGCAGTACTTC.

This clonotype was counted a few times. The chain has TRBV4-1 and TRBJ1-1; D perhaps matches TRBD1 (5 bases). Trimming cost V 6 bases and J 1 base, with 15 bases left between them. The CDR3 extends over 15 amino acids. Germline lookup yields CDR1 MGHRA and CDR2 YSYEKL. This CDR3 is CASRDTRHQNTEAFF. The CDR3 coding sequence is TGCGCCAGCAGGGACACCAGACATCAGAACACTGAAGCTTTCTTT.

This clonotype was recorded at least ten times. V is TRBV12-3 or TRBV12-4 and J is TRBJ2-7; tentatively, D is TRBD1 or TRBD2 (5 bases each). V dropped 8 bases and J dropped 3 bases, with 11 bases sitting between them. The CDR3 covers 12 residues. The CDR3 DNA reads as TGTGCCAGCGGGGGTCTTGACTACGAGCAGTACTTC. Its protein product is CASGGLDYEQYF.

This clonotype was seen ten or more times. This chain uses TRBV27 with TRBJ2-5; D call uncertain. The CDR3 has 13 residues. V was clipped by 6 bases and J by 4 bases, with 12 bases between them. CDR1 MNHEY and CDR2 SMNVEV come from the germline V gene (reference sequence). The CDR3 protein is CASSPLPRETQYF. DNA for the CDR3: TGTGCCAGCAGCCCCTTGCCCCGAGAGACCCAGTACTTC.

In this sample, this clonotype turned up many times. The rearrangement uses TRBV2 and TRBJ2-5; 9 bases match TRBD1. The CDR3 covers 12 residues. Germline V gene lookup returns CDR1 SNHLY and CDR2 FYNNEI. The V segment lost 6 bases and the J segment 5 bases; nucleotides outside the gene matches: 1. The CDR3 spells CASSGQGETQYF. Written as DNA, the CDR3 is TGTGCCAGCAGCGGACAGGGGGAGACCCAGTACTTC.

This clonotype was picked up one time. This sequence joins TRBV12-3 or TRBV12-4 and TRBJ2-2; maybe TRBD2 (6 bases). The V gene lost 5 bases and the J gene lost 6 bases, with 22 bases spanning the gap. The CDR3 covers 17 residues. The CDR3 bases are TGTGCCAGCAGTCTACCTACCGGGAGAACGGGAGCCGGGGAGCTGTTTTTT. This codes for CASSLPTGRTGAGELFF.

This clonotype was detected many times. This may come from a read error, since a much larger clone is one base off. This likely comes from a read error, as the CDR3 has no conserved phenylalanine or tryptophan at its end. This rearrangement joins TRBV11-2 to TRBJ2-7; 7 bases fit TRBD2. Trimming at V came to 2 bases and at J to 3 bases, leaving 7 bases not matched to a gene. Germline V gene lookup returns CDR1 SGHAT and CDR2 FQNNGV. The CDR3 is 15 amino acids. The CDR3 DNA reads as TGTGCCAGCAGCTTATATACTAGCGTTAACTACGAGCAGTACCTC. Translated: CASSLYTSVNYEQYL.

V and J are TRBV15 and TRBJ2-4; a weak D match, TRBD2 (7 bases). V gave up 8 bases and J gave up 4 bases, with 15 bases separating them. CDR1 is LNHNV, CDR2 YYDKDF, per germline (reference sequence). This CDR3 contains 14 residues. CDR3 amino acids: CATHPRGAKNIQYF. The DNA of the CDR3 is TGTGCCACCCACCCTCGGGGGGCGAAAAACATTCAGTACTTC. Combining the CDR3 with reference TRBV15 and TRBJ2-4 gives the whole variable domain DAMVIQNPRYQVTQFGKPVTLSCSQTLNHNVMYWYQQKSSQAPKLLFHYYDKDFNNEADTPDNFQSRRPNTSFCFLDIRSPGLGDTAMYLCATHPRGAKNIQYFGAGTRLSVL.

The chain uses TRBV6-2 or TRBV6-3 and TRBJ2-7; unclear D gene. With 4 bases removed from V and 5 bases from J, the gap between germline ends came to 6 bases. This CDR3 is 11 amino acids long. Germline V gene lookup returns CDR1 MNHEY and CDR2 SVGEGT. Here the CDR3 reads CASSFTNEQYF. In DNA, the CDR3 is TGTGCCAGCAGTTTTACTAACGAGCAGTACTTC.

V gene TRBV7-3 combines with J gene TRBJ2-3; the match to TRBD2 covers 7 bases. The CDR3 contains 14 residues. V lost 5 bases, J lost 4 bases, and 6 bases stayed unmatched. Germline lookup yields CDR1 SGHTA and CDR2 FQGTGA. CDR3 DNA: TGTGCCAGCAGCCTCGAGGCGGGGGCAGATACGCAGTATTTT. Translated: CASSLEAGADTQYF. Supplemented by reference TRBV7-3 and TRBJ2-3, the full variable domain reads GAGVSQTPSNKVTEKGKYVELRCDPISGHTALYWYRQSLGQGPEFLIYFQGTGAADDSGLPNDRFFAVRPEGSVSTLKIQRTERGDSAVYLCASSLEAGADTQYFGPGTRLTVL.

This clonotype was detected only once. The missing conserved phenylalanine or tryptophan at the end of this CDR3 makes a read error likely. The chain joins TRBV24-1 to TRBJ1-1, with TRBD1 as a possible D gene (5 bases). CDR3 length: 12 residues. Looked up from germline, CDR1 is KGHDR and CDR2 is SFDVKD. The V and J ends lost 9 bases and 6 bases respectively, with 13 bases between them. The CDR3 is CATLDRVPEAFI. CDR3 nucleotides: TGTGCCACCTTAGACAGAGTCCCTGAAGCTTTCATT.